Sequencing of this T cell receptor beta chain was carried out in a study of cytomegalovirus exposure and HLA in healthy donors. Although they were nominally healthy when sampled, donors likely had unrecorded immune exposures. The J segment lost 5 bases and the V segment lost 4 bases, leaving 10 bases of the junction unmatched. The CDR3 contains 16 residues. Germline CDR1 reads LGHNA; CDR2 reads YNFKEQ. 13 Jbeta primers and 60 Vbeta primers were used for the PCR. Produced via immunoSEQ multiplex PCR; TCRdb's table is partial and in-frame only. Of 200,000 to 250,000 clones listed, approximately 68% are singletons. This clone appeared a few times. This specimen includes other DNA sequences encoding the same CDR3.

Sequences were obtained from PBMCs. The TCR comes from a woman in her 30s in good health and CMV-seronegative. This chain links TRBV4-2 with TRBJ2-7, with 11 bases aligning to TRBD2. CDR3 amino acids: CASSPDFSGGANEQYF. CDR3 nucleotides: TGTGCCAGCAGCCCAGACTTTAGCGGGGGGGCCAACGAGCAGTACTTC.